These 6 T cell receptor beta chains came from one sample sequenced in a study of blood T cells in healthy people across ages. Through a sample-barcoded 5' primer and a J-beta primer mix, a second PCR was run for 7 to 11 cycles. One entry per CDR3 protein results from TCRdb running MiXCR on the 5' RACE reads. Of hundreds of thousands of distinct CDR3 sequences detected, around 45% appear once; the ten largest clones hold roughly a fifth. Sequenced material: blood. These receptors originate from a man aged 60-69 years in good health.

The CDR3 sequence: CSANSGGRFRTYEQFF. The CDR3 region has the DNA TGCAGTGCTAATAGCGGGGGGAGGTTTAGGACCTACGAGCAGTTCTTC. The chain employs TRBV20-1 and TRBJ2-1, with 10 bases lining up with TRBD2. This CDR3 spans 16 amino acids. The germline V gene has CDR1 DFQATT and CDR2 SNEGSKA (reference sequence). V gave up 4 bases and J gave up 10 bases; unmatched junction bases: 16.

A few counts support this clonotype. V and J are TRBV7-2 and TRBJ2-1; tentatively, D is TRBD1 (5 bases). The CDR3 covers 15 residues. Trimming took 5 bases from V and 5 from J, leaving 16 bases between them. CDR1 and CDR2 (germline): SGHTA, FQGNSA. This CDR3 is CASSGRVILDNEQFF. The CDR3 DNA follows: TGTGCCAGCAGCGGCAGGGTCATCCTCGACAATGAGCAGTTCTTC.

The sample holds a few counts of this clonotype. The V gene is TRBV21-1, the J gene TRBJ2-7; the table calls TRBD1, which could not be checked here. TRBV21-1 is listed as a pseudogene. The CDR3 length is 15 residues. For the CDR3, the DNA is TGTGCCAGCAGCAAATCGGCCAGGGGGAAAGGCGAGCAGTACTTC. Its protein product is CASSKSARGKGEQYF.

There are a few counts of this clonotype. CDR3 residues: CASSLISGAGVYNEQFF. In DNA, the CDR3 is TGTGCCAGCAGCTTAATCTCAGGGGCGGGGGTCTACAATGAGCAGTTCTTC. J is TRBJ2-1 and V is TRBV7-8; possible D gene TRBD2, 7 bases. Trimming stripped 2 bases from V and 3 bases from J, with 17 bases between. CDR3 length equals 17 residues. CDR1 and CDR2 from the germline V gene are SGHVS and FQNEAQ.

This clonotype was seen more than once but under ten times. The rearrangement links TRBV4-3 to TRBJ2-2, with 9 bases lining up with TRBD1. Losses at the gene ends were 3 bases for V and 6 bases for J; bases not matched to a gene: 8. The germline V gene encodes CDR1 LGHNA and CDR2 YSLEER. There are 16 residues in the CDR3. CDR3 amino acids: CASSQGTGTGSGELFF. CDR3 coding DNA: TGCGCCAGCAGCCAGGGTACCGGGACAGGGTCCGGGGAGCTGTTTTTT.

The chain recombines TRBV3-1 with TRBJ2-3, with D unclear. Trimming pared 4 bases from V and 1 base from J, leaving 12 bases between. CDR3 length: 15 amino acids. CDR1 and CDR2 from the germline V gene are LGHDT and YNNKEL (reference sequence). This chain's CDR3 is CASSPTMVRTDTQYF. The CDR3 DNA follows: TGTGCCAGCAGCCCCACCATGGTCCGCACAGATACGCAGTATTTT.